This section outlines one TCR beta chain sequence together with its context. Antigen: not known. This sample is part of a study of blood T cells in healthy people across ages. Across the whole study: Template switching caught about one barcoded beta molecule for each two T cells.

The CDR3 is made up of 16 amino acids. Germline values: CDR1 MNHEY, CDR2 SVGAGI. The authors ran a second PCR of about 7 to 12 cycles using a sample-barcoded 5' primer and a J-beta primer mix. MiXCR was run by TCRdb on the 5' RACE reads, yielding one entry per CDR3 protein. This table holds about 670,000 distinct CDR3 sequences, roughly half found once. The study recruited healthy Caucasian donors from Russia who were aged roughly 6 to 90. Findings and limits, study-wide: Changes seen in expanded clonotypes were possibly confounded by donor CMV status left unknown.

The specimen was blood. The chain couples TRBV6-5 to TRBJ2-1, with D perhaps TRBD2 (5 bases). Near its end, the DNA agrees better with TRBJ2-7, so the J call may be wrong. The clonotype originates from an elderly woman in good health. The CDR3 DNA sequence: TGTGCCAGCAGTTCCTCCACTGGGAGAGCCTACAATGAGCAGTACTTC. This translates into CASSSSTGRAYNEQYF.